This TCR beta chain was captured in a study of CD8 T cells in ankylosing spondylitis. Study-wide results and limits: The study identified a TCR beta motif of several highly homologous variants that appeared characteristic of ankylosing spondylitis blood.

Trimming removed 6 bases from V and 3 bases from J, with 15 bases in between. From germline, CDR1 is SEHNR and CDR2 FQNEAQ (reference sequence). This CDR3 comprises 15 residues. Remarks on this clonotype: No antigen is known for it.

As the method for making TCR beta libraries, quantitative 5'-RACE with molecular barcodes was used. TCRdb fed the 5' RACE reads into MiXCR, producing one record per CDR3 protein. This table holds 200,000 to 300,000 distinct CDR3 sequences, 10% found once. The V call is TRBV7-9, the J call TRBJ2-1; the D is unclear. Sequenced input: blood, either unsorted or a sorted T cell fraction (not recorded which). This sequence was found in a male donor with ankylosing spondylitis or in good health (not recorded which). In nucleotides, the CDR3 is TGTGCCAGCAGTCCCCCATCGGAGAGCTACAATGAGCAGTTCTTC. Its protein product is CASSPPSESYNEQFF. Supplemented by reference TRBV7-9 and TRBJ2-1, the full variable domain reads DTGVSQNPRHKITKRGQNVTFRCDPISEHNRLYWYRQTLGQGPEFLTYFQNEAQLEKSRLLSDRFSAERPKGSFSTLEIQRTEQGDSAMYLCASSPPSESYNEQFFGPGTRLTVL.